The 2 T cell receptor beta chains given below trace back to one sample, sequenced in a study of molecular identifiers for immune sequencing clone quantification. Each CDR3 protein is one row after TCRdb ran MiXCR on the PCR reads. The repertoire holds a few hundred thousand distinct CDR3 sequences, with around 23% as singletons. Sequenced sample: naive CD8+ T cells from blood, with Jurkat cell RNA spiked in. Subset indicated: FACS-sorted CD8+CD4-CCR7+CD45RA+ naive T cells. These receptors were collected from a human donor in good health. Some libraries in this study had Jurkat cell RNA spiked in.

The sample holds many counts of this clonotype. This rearrangement joins TRBV7-9 to TRBJ2-1; 7 bases agree with TRBD2. CDR3 length: 15 amino acids. CDR1 SEHNR and CDR2 FQNEAQ come from the germline V gene (reference sequence). The J segment lost 0 bases and the V segment lost 5 bases, leaving 4 bases of the junction unmatched. In DNA, the CDR3 is TGTGCCAGCAGCCCAGCGGGAAGCTCCTACAATGAGCAGTTCTTC. This codes for CASSPAGSSYNEQFF.

This clonotype was picked up many times. V gene TRBV6-1 combines with J gene TRBJ1-5; 8 bases align to TRBD1. This CDR3 contains 15 residues. The V gene's germline CDR1 is MNHNS and CDR2 SASEGT. With 6 bases clipped from V and 7 bases from J, the junction kept 11 bases outside the gene matches. The CDR3: CASRRRQGLEQPQHF. The CDR3 region has the DNA TGTGCCAGCAGACGCAGACAGGGGCTAGAGCAGCCCCAGCATTTT.